Following are 7 T cell receptor beta chains from one sample sequenced in a study of shared clonotypes between healthy human individuals. The assay was immunoSEQ multiplex PCR, and TCRdb's table has in-frame clones only and misses some. The repertoire holds over 2 million clones, with just under 95% as singletons. Naive CD8 isolation took CD45RO-negative cells positively selected for CCR7 and excluded terminally differentiated effector memory CD45RA+ cells. The specimen sequenced was naive CD8+ T cells sorted from blood. The receptor source for this set is a man younger than 35 in good health.

The gene calls are TRBV15 and TRBJ1-2, with TRBD1 as a possible D gene (6 bases). Looked up from germline, CDR1 is LNHNV and CDR2 is YYDKDF (reference sequence). V was trimmed by 0 bases and J by 5 bases, leaving 22 bases between them. This CDR3 is 18 amino acids long. CDR3 in DNA: TGTGCCACCAGCAGAGAGCAGGTCTGGACAGTCGCCTTTTATGGCTACACCTTC. Translating it yields CATSREQVWTVAFYGYTF.

V usage is TRBV7-9 and J usage is TRBJ2-2, with D possibly matching TRBD2 (6 bases). This CDR3 spans 15 amino acids. V gave up 0 bases and J gave up 4 bases, with 9 bases separating them. Germline assignment: CDR1 SEHNR and CDR2 FQNEAQ (reference sequence). This CDR3 reads CASSLAGGRTGELFF. The CDR3 nucleotides are TGTGCCAGCAGCTTAGCGGGAGGCCGCACCGGGGAGCTGTTTTTT.

The chain carries TRBV18 and TRBJ1-1; no reliable D call. The V end was cut by 5 bases, the J end by 0 bases, with 4 bases between. CDR3 length: 12 residues. Germline loops: CDR1 KGHSH, CDR2 LQKENI. CDR3 bases: TGTGCCAGCTCAGACATGAACACTGAAGCTTTCTTT. It encodes CASSDMNTEAFF.

Written as DNA, the CDR3 is TGTGCCAGCAGTTTTCAAGGGGGCGCCGGTACGCAGTATTTT. Its protein product is CASSFQGGAGTQYF. The V gene is TRBV28, the J gene TRBJ2-3; 7 bases match TRBD1. In germline, CDR1 is MDHEN, CDR2 SYDVKM. The CDR3 is 14 amino acids. The ends lost 3 bases at V and 8 bases at J; junction bases unmatched: 8.

This clone was detected once. This chain joins TRBV4-2 and TRBJ1-2; 10 bases match TRBD1. CDR1 is LGHNA and CDR2 is YNFKEQ in the germline V gene. The CDR3 extends over 14 amino acids. V shed 4 bases, J shed 3 bases, and the junction held 2 bases outside the gene matches. CDR3 bases: TGTGCCAGCAGCCCCGGGACAGGGGACTATGGCTACACCTTC. This sequence encodes CASSPGTGDYGYTF.

The chain recombines TRBV4-3 with TRBJ1-5; 7 nucleotides match TRBD1. The J segment lost 7 bases and the V segment lost 4 bases, leaving 7 bases of the junction unmatched. Germline CDR1 LGHNA, CDR2 YSLEER. CDR3 length equals 14 residues. In nucleotides, the CDR3 is TGCGCCAGCAGCCCTGGACAGGTCGGACAGCCCCAGCATTTT. This translates into CASSPGQVGQPQHF.

The chain employs TRBV11-1 and TRBJ2-1; D not certain. Germline-derived CDR1 and CDR2 are SGHAT and FQDESV (reference sequence). The V and J ends lost 8 bases and 3 bases respectively, with 8 bases between them. The CDR3 has 12 residues. CDR3 in amino acids: CASGVGYNEQFF. The CDR3 region has the DNA TGTGCCAGCGGGGTGGGCTACAATGAGCAGTTCTTC.